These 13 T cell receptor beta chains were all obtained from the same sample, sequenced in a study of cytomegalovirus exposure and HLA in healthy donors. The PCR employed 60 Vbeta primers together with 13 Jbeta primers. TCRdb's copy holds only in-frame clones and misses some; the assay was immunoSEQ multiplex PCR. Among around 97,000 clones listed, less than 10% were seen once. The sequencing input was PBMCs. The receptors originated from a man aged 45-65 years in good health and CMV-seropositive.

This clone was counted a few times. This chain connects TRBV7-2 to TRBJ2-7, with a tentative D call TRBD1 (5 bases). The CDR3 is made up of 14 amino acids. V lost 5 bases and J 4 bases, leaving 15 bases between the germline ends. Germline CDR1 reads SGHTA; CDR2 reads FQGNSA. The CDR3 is CASSRDGASYEQYF. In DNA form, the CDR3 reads TGTGCCAGCAGCAGAGATGGGGCTAGTTACGAGCAGTACTTC.

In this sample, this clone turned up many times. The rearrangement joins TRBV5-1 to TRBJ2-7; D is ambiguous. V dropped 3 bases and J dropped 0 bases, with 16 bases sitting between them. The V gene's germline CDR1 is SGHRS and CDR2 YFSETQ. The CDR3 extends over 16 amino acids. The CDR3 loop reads CASSYTVAVSSYEQYF. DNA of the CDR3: TGCGCCAGCAGCTACACGGTGGCGGTGAGCTCCTACGAGCAGTACTTC. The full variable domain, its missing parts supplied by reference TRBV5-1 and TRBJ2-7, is KAGVTQTPRYLIKTRGQQVTLSCSPISGHRSVSWYQQTPGQGLQFLFEYFSETQRNKGNFPGRFSGRQFSNSRSEMNVSTLELGDSALYLCASSYTVAVSSYEQYFGPGTRLTVT.

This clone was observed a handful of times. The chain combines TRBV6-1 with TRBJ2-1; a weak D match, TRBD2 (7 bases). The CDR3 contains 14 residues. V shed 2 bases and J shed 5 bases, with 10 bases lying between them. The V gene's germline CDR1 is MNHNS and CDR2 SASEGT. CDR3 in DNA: TGTGCCAGCAGTGAATGGGAGGGGGACAATGAGCAGTTCTTC. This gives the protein CASSEWEGDNEQFF.

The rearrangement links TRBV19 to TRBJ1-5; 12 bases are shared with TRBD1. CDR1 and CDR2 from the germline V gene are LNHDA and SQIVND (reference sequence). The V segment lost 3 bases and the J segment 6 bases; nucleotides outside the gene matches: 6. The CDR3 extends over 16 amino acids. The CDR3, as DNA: TGTGCCAGTAGTATTGCCGGGACAGGGGGCCGTCAGCCCCAGCATTTT. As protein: CASSIAGTGGRQPQHF.

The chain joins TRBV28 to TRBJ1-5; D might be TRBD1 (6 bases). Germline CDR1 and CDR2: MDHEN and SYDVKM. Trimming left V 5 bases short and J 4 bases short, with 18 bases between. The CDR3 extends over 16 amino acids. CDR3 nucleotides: TGTGCCAGCAGTCTCCCAATACAGGGAAGTAATCAGCCCCAGCATTTT. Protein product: CASSLPIQGSNQPQHF.

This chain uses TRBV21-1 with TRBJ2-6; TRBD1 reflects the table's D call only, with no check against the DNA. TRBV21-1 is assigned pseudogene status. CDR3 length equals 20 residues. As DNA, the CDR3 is TGTGCCAGCAGCATACGATCCGGGACAGGATTTACCTCTGGGGCCAACGTCCTGACTTTC. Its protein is CASSIRSGTGFTSGANVLTF.

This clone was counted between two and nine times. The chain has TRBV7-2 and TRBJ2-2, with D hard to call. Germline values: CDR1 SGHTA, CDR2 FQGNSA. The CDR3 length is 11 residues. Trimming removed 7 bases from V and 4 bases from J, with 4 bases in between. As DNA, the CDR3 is TGTGCCAGCACTCCCACCGGGGAGCTGTTTTTT. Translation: CASTPTGELFF.

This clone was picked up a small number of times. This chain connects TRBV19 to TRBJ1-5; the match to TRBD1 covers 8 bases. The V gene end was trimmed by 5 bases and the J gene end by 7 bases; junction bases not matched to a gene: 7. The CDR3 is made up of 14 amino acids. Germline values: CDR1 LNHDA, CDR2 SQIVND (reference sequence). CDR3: CASSGDRPGQPQHF. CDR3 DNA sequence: TGTGCCAGTAGTGGGGACAGGCCGGGCCAGCCCCAGCATTTT.

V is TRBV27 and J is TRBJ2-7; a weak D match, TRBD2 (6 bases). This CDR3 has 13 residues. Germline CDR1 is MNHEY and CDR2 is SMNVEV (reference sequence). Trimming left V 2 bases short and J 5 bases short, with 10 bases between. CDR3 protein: CASSLGGIDEQYF. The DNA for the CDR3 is TGTGCCAGCAGTTTAGGGGGGATCGACGAGCAGTACTTC.

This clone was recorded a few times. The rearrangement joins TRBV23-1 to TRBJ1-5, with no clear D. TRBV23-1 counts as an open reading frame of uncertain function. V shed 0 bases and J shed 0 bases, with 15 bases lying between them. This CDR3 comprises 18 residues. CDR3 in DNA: TGCGCCAGCAGTCAATCAACGGGCGGGGAAGATAGCAATCAGCCCCAGCATTTT. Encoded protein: CASSQSTGGEDSNQPQHF.

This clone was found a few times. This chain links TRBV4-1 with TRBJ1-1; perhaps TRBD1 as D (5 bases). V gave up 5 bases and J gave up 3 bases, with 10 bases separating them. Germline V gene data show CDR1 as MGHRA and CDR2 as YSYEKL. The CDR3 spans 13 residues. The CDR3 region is CASSTLRDTEAFF. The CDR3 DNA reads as TGCGCCAGCAGCACCCTCAGGGACACTGAAGCTTTCTTT.

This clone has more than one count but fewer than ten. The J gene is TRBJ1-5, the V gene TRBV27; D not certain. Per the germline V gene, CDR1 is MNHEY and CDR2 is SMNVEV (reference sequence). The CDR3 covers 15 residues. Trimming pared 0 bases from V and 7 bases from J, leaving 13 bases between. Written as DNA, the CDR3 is TGTGCCAGCAGTTTATCGTGGTGGGCCTGGCAGCCCCAGCATTTT. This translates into CASSLSWWAWQPQHF.

The DNA of the CDR3 is TGTGCCAGCAGCTTGGGGGGGAGAGCCAAAAACATTCAGTACTTC. This encodes CASSLGGRAKNIQYF. The V gene is TRBV7-9, the J gene TRBJ2-4, with TRBD2 identical over 7 bases. CDR3 length: 15 amino acids. Unmatched junction bases numbered 2, after V lost 3 bases and J lost 0 bases. CDR1 is SEHNR and CDR2 is FQNEAQ in the germline V gene (reference sequence).